This TCR beta chain was profiled in a study of blood T cell repertoires in COVID-19. Study-wide context: Both acute and convalescent COVID-19 samples were obtained from the United States, Italy and Spain. T cells, B-cell-depleted T cells, or PBMCs provided the cDNA or gDNA that served as material.

There are 17 residues in the CDR3. The V segment lost 0 bases and the J segment 6 bases; nucleotides outside the gene matches: 11. The germline V gene encodes CDR1 GTSNPN and CDR2 SVGIG (reference sequence). Residents of 24 US areas, aged about 18 to 89 years, made up the participants. Participants had their cohort set by participant-reported clinical history. Some clones are missing from TCRdb's copy, which holds only in-frame ones; the method was immunoSEQ multiplex PCR. The table includes about 230,000 clones, approximately 88% detected once. What was sequenced was PBMCs or T cells enriched from blood (not recorded which). V and J are TRBV30 and TRBJ1-4; TRBD1 agrees at 9 bases. The origin of this receptor is a woman aged 40 to 49 with acute COVID-19. This CDR3 is CAWSVGLSTGGYEKLFF. The DNA of the CDR3 is TGTGCCTGGAGTGTCGGCCTTTCGACAGGGGGATATGAAAAACTGTTTTTT.